This T cell receptor beta chain was obtained from a study of cytomegalovirus exposure and HLA in healthy donors. Study conclusions and caveats: Presence/absence analyses assumed roughly uniform sequencing depth across donors, which may not hold. Per a prior analysis, the majority of TCR beta V segments were productive roughly 87% or roughly 30% of the time. V- and J-gene trimming in TCR beta was tied to a missense DCLRE1C variant by an analysis performed later.

Concerning this clone itself: Its matching antigen is unknown.

Germline values: CDR1 MNHEY, CDR2 SVGAGI. The V and J ends lost 8 bases and 2 bases respectively, with 12 bases between them. This CDR3 has 13 residues. Primers for the PCR totalled 60 Vbeta and 13 Jbeta. Method: immunoSEQ multiplex PCR; TCRdb's copy keeps in-frame clones and lacks some. This repertoire shows about 89,000 clones, roughly 80% found once; its top ten account for 1.4%. Although they were nominally healthy when sampled, donors likely had unrecorded immune exposures. This sequence joins TRBV6-5 and TRBJ2-5; a weak D match, TRBD1 (6 bases). The clonotype was recovered from a male donor in good health and CMV-seronegative. The sequenced sample consisted of PBMCs. DNA of the CDR3: TGTGCCAGCGCGCAGGACAGACAAGAGACCCAGTACTTC. It encodes CASAQDRQETQYF.